This passage covers 12 T cell receptor beta chains from one sample sequenced in a study of T cell repertoires in cytomegalovirus infection. Their target antigens are unknown. A single record per CDR3 protein comes from TCRdb applying MiXCR to the reads. The table shows roughly 280,000 distinct CDR3 sequences, with 22% occurring only once. Source: cultured PBMCs, taken from culture after CMV antigen stimulation. All receptors derive from a human donor in good health (CMV status not recorded). Some clones in this sample may be carry-over from other donors' samples.

This chain connects TRBV7-3 to TRBJ2-1; D possibly uses TRBD1 or TRBD2 (5 bases each). Germline V lookup: CDR1 SGHTA, CDR2 FQGTGA. V lost 5 bases, J lost 0 bases, and 14 bases lay in between. CDR3 length: 16 residues. CDR3 sequence reads: CASSLRDGSSYNEQFF. CDR3 sequence (DNA): TGTGCCAGCAGCCTAAGGGACGGTAGCTCCTACAATGAGCAGTTCTTC.

This clonotype turned up a few times. The chain uses TRBV10-1 and TRBJ2-1, with 8 nucleotides matching TRBD2. CDR1 and CDR2 from the germline V gene are WNHNN and SYGVQD (reference sequence). V was pared by 4 bases and J by 8 bases, with 7 bases of the junction left unmatched. This CDR3 contains 14 residues. CDR3 amino acids: CASSGGTRWDEQFF. In DNA, the CDR3 is TGCGCCAGCAGTGGAGGGACTAGGTGGGATGAGCAGTTCTTC.

This clonotype came up many times. V usage is TRBV7-9 and J usage is TRBJ2-1; 7 positions agree with TRBD2. V trimming: 5 bases; J trimming: 2 bases; junction bases outside the gene matches: 3. The CDR3 loop spans 14 amino acids. Germline V gene sequence: CDR1 SEHNR, CDR2 FQNEAQ (reference sequence). CDR3 DNA sequence: TGTGCCAGCAGCCAAAGCGGGGCCTACAATGAGCAGTTCTTC. Its protein is CASSQSGAYNEQFF.

The chain joins TRBV10-3 to TRBJ2-3; TRBD1 matches 7 bases. The CDR3 contains 16 residues. V lost 0 bases to trimming and J lost 3 bases; unmatched junction nucleotides: 6. CDR1 is ENHRY, CDR2 SYGVKD, per germline. The CDR3 bases are TGTGCCATCAGTGAGTCGACAGGGTATTCGACAGATACGCAGTATTTT. Translation gives CAISESTGYSTDTQYF.

Only a few counts were recorded for this clonotype. The V call is TRBV15, the J call TRBJ2-1; D not resolved. The CDR3 extends over 16 amino acids. Germline V CDR1 and CDR2: LNHNV, YYDKDF (reference sequence). Trimming cost V 0 bases and J 0 bases, with 9 bases left between them. CDR3: CATSRDTASSYNEQFF. The CDR3 DNA reads as TGTGCCACCAGCAGAGATACGGCTAGCTCCTACAATGAGCAGTTCTTC.

V and J are TRBV6-6 and TRBJ2-1; TRBD1 matches at 8 bases. V gave up 0 bases and J gave up 6 bases; unmatched junction bases: 7. The CDR3 length is 16 residues. Germline loops: CDR1 MNHNY, CDR2 SVGAGI (reference sequence). This CDR3 reads CASSYSKGQGPNEQFF. CDR3 DNA sequence: TGTGCCAGCAGTTACTCGAAAGGACAGGGACCCAATGAGCAGTTCTTC.

V usage is TRBV30 and J usage is TRBJ1-1; D ambiguous. Germline V gene sequence: CDR1 GTSNPN, CDR2 SVGIG (reference sequence). The V and J ends lost 2 bases and 8 bases respectively, with 9 bases between them. The CDR3 contains 11 residues. CDR3 bases: TGTGCCTGGAGTCCCCTTTTGGAAGCTTTCTTT. Its protein is CAWSPLLEAFF.

V and J are TRBV18 and TRBJ2-5; 8 bases agree with TRBD1. V gave up 6 bases and J gave up 1 base; unmatched junction bases: 7. The germline V gene encodes CDR1 KGHSH and CDR2 LQKENI. The CDR3 spans 15 residues. The CDR3 here is CASSPRGRTQETQYF. The CDR3 DNA sequence: TGTGCCAGCTCGCCCAGGGGGCGCACCCAAGAGACCCAGTACTTC.

The table lists this clonotype with many counts. The chain is built from TRBV28 and TRBJ1-6, with D possibly matching TRBD1 (5 bases). Germline CDR1 MDHEN, CDR2 SYDVKM. Trimming shortened V by 7 bases and J by 8 bases, and 24 bases separated the two germline ends. This CDR3 has 17 residues. This CDR3 reads CASISDVQTELDSPLHF. DNA for the CDR3: TGTGCCAGCATTTCTGATGTCCAGACAGAATTGGATTCACCCCTCCACTTT.

At least ten counts were recorded for this clonotype. The V gene is TRBV4-2, the J gene TRBJ2-1, with D perhaps matching TRBD2 (5 bases). The CDR3 is 12 amino acids. Trimming left V 6 bases short and J 7 bases short, with 10 bases between. Germline assignment: CDR1 LGHNA and CDR2 YNFKEQ. The chain's CDR3 is CASSRRGNEQFF. CDR3 in DNA: TGTGCCAGCAGTCGTCGAGGGAATGAGCAGTTCTTC.

There are a few counts of this clonotype. The chain's CDR3 is CASSYSKDSFYEQYV. In nucleotides, the CDR3 is TGTGCCAGCAGTTACTCGAAGGACTCTTTCTACGAGCAGTACGTC. The rearrangement links TRBV6-6 to TRBJ2-7; tentative D call: TRBD2 (5 bases). The CDR3 sequence is 15 residues long. Germline V gene data show CDR1 as MNHNY and CDR2 as SVGAGI (reference sequence). Trimming pared 0 bases from V and 3 bases from J, leaving 12 bases between.

This clonotype has a handful of counts. The chain carries TRBV28 and TRBJ2-5; 13 nucleotides align to TRBD2. CDR1 and CDR2 (germline): MDHEN, SYDVKM. This CDR3 region has 15 residues. V lost 7 bases to trimming and J lost 5 bases; unmatched junction nucleotides: 7. CDR3 nucleotide sequence: TGTGCCAGCACGCAGACTAGCGGGAGGACGGAGACCCAGTACTTC. Amino acid sequence: CASTQTSGRTETQYF. Together with reference TRBV28 and TRBJ2-5, the CDR3 gives the full variable domain: DVKVTQSSRYLVKRTGEKVFLECVQDMDHENMFWYRQDPGLGLRLIYFSYDVKMKEKGDIPEGYSVSREKKERFSLILESASTNQTSMYLCASTQTSGRTETQYFGPGTRLLVL.